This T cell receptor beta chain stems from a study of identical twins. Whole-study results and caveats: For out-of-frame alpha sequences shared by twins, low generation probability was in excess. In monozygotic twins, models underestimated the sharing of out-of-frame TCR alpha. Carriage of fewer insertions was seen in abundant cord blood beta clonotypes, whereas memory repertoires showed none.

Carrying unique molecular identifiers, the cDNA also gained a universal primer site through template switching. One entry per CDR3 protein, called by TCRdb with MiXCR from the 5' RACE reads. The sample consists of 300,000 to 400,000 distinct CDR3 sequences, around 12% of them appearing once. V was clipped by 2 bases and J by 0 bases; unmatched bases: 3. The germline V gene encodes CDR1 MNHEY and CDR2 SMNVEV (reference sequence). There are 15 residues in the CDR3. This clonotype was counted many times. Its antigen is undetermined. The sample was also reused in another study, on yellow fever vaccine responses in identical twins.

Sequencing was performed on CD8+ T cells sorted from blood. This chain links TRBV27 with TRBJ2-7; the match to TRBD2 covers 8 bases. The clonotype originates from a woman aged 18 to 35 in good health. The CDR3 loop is CASSLGGGSSYEQYF. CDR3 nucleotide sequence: TGTGCCAGCAGTTTAGGCGGGGGGAGCTCCTACGAGCAGTACTTC.